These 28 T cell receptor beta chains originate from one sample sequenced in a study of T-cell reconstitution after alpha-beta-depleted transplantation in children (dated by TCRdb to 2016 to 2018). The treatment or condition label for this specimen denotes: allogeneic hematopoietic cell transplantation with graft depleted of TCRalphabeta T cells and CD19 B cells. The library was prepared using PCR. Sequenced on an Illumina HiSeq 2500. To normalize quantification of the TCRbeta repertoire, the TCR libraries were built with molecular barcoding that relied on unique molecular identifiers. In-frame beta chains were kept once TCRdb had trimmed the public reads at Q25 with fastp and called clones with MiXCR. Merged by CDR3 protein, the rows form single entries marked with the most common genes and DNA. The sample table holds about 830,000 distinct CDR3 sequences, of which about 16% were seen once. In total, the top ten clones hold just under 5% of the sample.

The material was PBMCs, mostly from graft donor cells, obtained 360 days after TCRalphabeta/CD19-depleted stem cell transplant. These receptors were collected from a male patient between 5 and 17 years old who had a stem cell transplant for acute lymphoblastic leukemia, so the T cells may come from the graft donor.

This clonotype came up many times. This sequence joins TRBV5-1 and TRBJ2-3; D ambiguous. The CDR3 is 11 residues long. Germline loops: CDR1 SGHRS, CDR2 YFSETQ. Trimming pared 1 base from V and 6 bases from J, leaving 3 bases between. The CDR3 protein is CASSLRDTQYF. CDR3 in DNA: TGCGCCAGCAGCTTGAGGGATACGCAGTATTTT. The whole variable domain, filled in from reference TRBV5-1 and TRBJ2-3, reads KAGVTQTPRYLIKTRGQQVTLSCSPISGHRSVSWYQQTPGQGLQFLFEYFSETQRNKGNFPGRFSGRQFSNSRSEMNVSTLELGDSALYLCASSLRDTQYFGPGTRLTVL.

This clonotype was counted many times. CDR3 DNA: TGTGCCAGCAGCCGAGGGGCAATCTACGAGCAGTACTTC. It specifies CASSRGAIYEQYF. The rearrangement links TRBV4-2 to TRBJ2-7, with D perhaps assigned TRBD1 or TRBD2 (5 bases each). Deletions cut 4 bases from V and 3 bases from J, with 10 bases between. The CDR3 has 13 amino acids. Looked up from germline, CDR1 is LGHNA and CDR2 is YNFKEQ.

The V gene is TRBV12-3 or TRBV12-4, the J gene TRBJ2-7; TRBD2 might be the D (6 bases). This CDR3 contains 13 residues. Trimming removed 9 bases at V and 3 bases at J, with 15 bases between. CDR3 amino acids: CASVSGTDYEQYF. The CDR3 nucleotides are TGTGCCAGTGTTAGCGGTACCGACTACGAGCAGTACTTC.

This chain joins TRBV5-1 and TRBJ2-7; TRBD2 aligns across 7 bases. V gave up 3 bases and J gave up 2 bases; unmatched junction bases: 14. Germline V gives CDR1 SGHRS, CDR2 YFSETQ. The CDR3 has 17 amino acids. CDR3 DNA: TGCGCCAGCAGCTCCTGGACTAGTCTTGAGTTGGCCTACGAGCAGTACTTC. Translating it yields CASSSWTSLELAYEQYF.

This CDR3 is CASSPSRTETVLQETQYF. Here the CDR3 DNA reads TGTGCCAGCAGCCCAAGCCGAACAGAGACAGTGCTACAAGAGACCCAGTACTTC. This chain joins TRBV7-6 and TRBJ2-5; a possible D gene is TRBD1 (5 bases). The CDR3 runs to 18 residues. Germline CDR1 SGHVS, CDR2 FNYEAQ. V was trimmed by 5 bases and J by 2 bases, leaving 24 bases between them.

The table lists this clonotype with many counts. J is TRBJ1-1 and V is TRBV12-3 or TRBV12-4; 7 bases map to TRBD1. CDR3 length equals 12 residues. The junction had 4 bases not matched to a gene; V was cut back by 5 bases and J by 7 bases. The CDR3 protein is CASSPRQGEAFF. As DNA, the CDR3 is TGTGCCAGCAGTCCGAGACAGGGTGAAGCTTTCTTT.

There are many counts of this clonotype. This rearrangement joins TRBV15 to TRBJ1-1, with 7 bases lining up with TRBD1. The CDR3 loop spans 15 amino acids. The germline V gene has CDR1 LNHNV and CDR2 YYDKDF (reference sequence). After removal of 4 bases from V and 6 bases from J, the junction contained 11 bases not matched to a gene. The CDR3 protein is CATSKDRVKGAEAFF. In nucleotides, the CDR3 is TGTGCCACCAGCAAAGACAGGGTAAAAGGCGCTGAAGCTTTCTTT.

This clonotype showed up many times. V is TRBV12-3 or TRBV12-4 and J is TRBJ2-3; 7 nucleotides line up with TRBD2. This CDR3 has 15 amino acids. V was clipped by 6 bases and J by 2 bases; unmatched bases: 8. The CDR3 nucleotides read TGTGCCAGCAGCCGAGCGGGGAGTGACACAGATACGCAGTATTTT. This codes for CASSRAGSDTDTQYF.

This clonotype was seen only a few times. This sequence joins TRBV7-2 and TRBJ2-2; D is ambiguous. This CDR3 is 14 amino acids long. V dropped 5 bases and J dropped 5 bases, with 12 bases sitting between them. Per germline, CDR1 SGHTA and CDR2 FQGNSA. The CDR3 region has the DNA TGTGCCAGCAGCGTTGACATTGTGACCGGGGAGCTGTTTTTT. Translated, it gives CASSVDIVTGELFF. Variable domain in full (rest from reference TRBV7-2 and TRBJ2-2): GAGVSQSPSNKVTEKGKDVELRCDPISGHTALYWYRQSLGQGLEFLIYFQGNSAPDKSGLPSDRFSAERTGGSVSTLTIQRTQQEDSAVYLCASSVDIVTGELFFGEGSRLTVL.

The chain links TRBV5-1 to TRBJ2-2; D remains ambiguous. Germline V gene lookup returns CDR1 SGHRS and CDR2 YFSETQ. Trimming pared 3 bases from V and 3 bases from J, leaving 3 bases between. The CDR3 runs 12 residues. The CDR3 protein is CASSYHTGELFF. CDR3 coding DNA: TGCGCCAGCAGCTACCACACCGGGGAGCTGTTTTTT.

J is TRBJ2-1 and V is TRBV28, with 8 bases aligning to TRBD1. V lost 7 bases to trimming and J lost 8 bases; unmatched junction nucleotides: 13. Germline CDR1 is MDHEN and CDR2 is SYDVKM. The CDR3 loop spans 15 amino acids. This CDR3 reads CASTIRTGPFYEQFF. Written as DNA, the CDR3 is TGTGCCAGCACTATACGGACAGGGCCATTTTATGAGCAGTTCTTC. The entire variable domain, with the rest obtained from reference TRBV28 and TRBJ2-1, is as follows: DVKVTQSSRYLVKRTGEKVFLECVQDMDHENMFWYRQDPGLGLRLIYFSYDVKMKEKGDIPEGYSVSREKKERFSLILESASTNQTSMYLCASTIRTGPFYEQFFGPGTRLTVL.

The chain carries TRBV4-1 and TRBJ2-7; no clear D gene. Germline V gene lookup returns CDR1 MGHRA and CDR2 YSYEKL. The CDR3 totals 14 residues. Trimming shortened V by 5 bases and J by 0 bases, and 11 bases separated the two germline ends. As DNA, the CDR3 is TGCGCCAGCAGCGAAAAGAAAGGCTCCTACGAGCAGTACTTC. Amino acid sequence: CASSEKKGSYEQYF.

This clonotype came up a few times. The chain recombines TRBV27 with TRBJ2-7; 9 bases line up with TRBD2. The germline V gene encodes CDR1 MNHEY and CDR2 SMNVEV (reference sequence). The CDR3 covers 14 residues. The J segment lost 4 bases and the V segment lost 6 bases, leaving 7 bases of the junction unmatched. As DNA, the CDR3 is TGTGCCAGCAGACCCGTGACTAGCGGATACGAGCAGTACTTC. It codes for CASRPVTSGYEQYF.

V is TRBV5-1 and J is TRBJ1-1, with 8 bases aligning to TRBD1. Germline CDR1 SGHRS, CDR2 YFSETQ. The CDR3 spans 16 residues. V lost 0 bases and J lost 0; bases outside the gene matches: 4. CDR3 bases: TGCGCCAGCAGCTTGGACGGGGACAGGATGAACACTGAAGCTTTCTTT. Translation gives CASSLDGDRMNTEAFF.

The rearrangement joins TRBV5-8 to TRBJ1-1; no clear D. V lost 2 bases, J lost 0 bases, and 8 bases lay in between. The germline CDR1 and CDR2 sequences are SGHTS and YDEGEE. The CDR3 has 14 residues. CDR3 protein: CASSLDPVNTEAFF. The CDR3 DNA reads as TGTGCCAGCAGCTTAGACCCGGTGAACACTGAAGCTTTCTTT.

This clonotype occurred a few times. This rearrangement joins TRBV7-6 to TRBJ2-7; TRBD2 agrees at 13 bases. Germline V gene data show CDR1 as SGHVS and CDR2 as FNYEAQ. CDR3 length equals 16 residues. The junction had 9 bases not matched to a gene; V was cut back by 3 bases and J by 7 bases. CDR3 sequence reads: CASSLRTSGSKWEQYF. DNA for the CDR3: TGTGCCAGCAGCTTGCGGACTAGCGGGAGTAAGTGGGAGCAGTACTTC.

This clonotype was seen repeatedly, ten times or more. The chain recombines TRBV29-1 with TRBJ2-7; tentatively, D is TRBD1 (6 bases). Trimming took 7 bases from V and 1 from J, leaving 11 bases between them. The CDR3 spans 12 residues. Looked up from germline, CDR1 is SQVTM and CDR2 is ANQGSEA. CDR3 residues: CSALGQSYEQYF. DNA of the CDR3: TGCAGCGCCCTGGGACAATCCTACGAGCAGTACTTC.

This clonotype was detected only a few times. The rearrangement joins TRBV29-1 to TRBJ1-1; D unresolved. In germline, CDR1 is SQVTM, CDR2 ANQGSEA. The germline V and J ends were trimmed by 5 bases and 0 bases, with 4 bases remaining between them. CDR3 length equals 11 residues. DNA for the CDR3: TGCAGCGTTTATATGAACACTGAAGCTTTCTTT. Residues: CSVYMNTEAFF. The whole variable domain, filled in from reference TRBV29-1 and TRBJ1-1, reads SAVISQKPSRDICQRGTSLTIQCQVDSQVTMMFWYRQQPGQSLTLIATANQGSEATYESGFVIDKFPISRPNLTFSTLTVSNMSPEDSSIYLCSVYMNTEAFFGQGTRLTVV.

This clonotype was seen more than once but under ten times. The CDR3 protein is CASRDGWAGANVLTF. CDR3 coding DNA: TGTGCCAGCAGGGACGGCTGGGCCGGGGCCAACGTCCTGACTTTC. V and J are TRBV6-1 and TRBJ2-6; D is unclear. V lost 6 bases, J lost 4 bases, and 13 bases lay in between. This CDR3 has 15 amino acids. Looked up from germline, CDR1 is MNHNS and CDR2 is SASEGT.

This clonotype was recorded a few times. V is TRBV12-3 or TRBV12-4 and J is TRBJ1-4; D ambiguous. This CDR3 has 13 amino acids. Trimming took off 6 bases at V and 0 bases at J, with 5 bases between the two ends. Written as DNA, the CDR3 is TGTGCCAGCAGATCAGCAACTAATGAAAAACTGTTTTTT. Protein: CASRSATNEKLFF.

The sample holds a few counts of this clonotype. In DNA, the CDR3 is TGCGCCAGCAGCCACCTAGTAGGGGTAGCCTCTGATGGCTACACCTTC. Its protein is CASSHLVGVASDGYTF. The chain recombines TRBV4-1 with TRBJ1-2; TRBD1 might be the D (5 bases). The CDR3 extends over 16 amino acids. V was trimmed by 3 bases and J by 6 bases, leaving 20 bases between them. The germline gives CDR1 MGHRA, CDR2 YSYEKL.

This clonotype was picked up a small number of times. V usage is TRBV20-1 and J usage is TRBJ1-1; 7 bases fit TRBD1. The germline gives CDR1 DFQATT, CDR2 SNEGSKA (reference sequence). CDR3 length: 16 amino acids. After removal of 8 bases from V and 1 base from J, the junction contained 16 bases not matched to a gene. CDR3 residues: CSPTRGTAKPNTEAFF. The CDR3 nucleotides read TGCAGTCCCACCCGGGGGACAGCGAAACCGAACACTGAAGCTTTCTTT.

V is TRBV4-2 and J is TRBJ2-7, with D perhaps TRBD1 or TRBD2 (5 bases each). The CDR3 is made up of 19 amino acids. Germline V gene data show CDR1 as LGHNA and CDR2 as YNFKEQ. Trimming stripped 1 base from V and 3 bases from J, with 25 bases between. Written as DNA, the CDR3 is TGTGCCAGCAGCCAAGTAGGAGCGGAGACGGGATGGGGGAACTACGAGCAGTACTTC. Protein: CASSQVGAETGWGNYEQYF.

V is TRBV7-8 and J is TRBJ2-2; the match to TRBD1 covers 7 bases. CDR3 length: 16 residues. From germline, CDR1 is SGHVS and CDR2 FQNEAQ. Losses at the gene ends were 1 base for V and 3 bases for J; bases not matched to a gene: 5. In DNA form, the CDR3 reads TGTGCCAGCAGCTTAGGGAGTGACAGGGACACCGGGGAGCTGTTTTTT. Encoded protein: CASSLGSDRDTGELFF.

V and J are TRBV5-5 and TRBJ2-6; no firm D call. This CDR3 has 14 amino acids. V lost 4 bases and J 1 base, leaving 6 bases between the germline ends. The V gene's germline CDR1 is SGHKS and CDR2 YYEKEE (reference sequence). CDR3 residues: CASSHLSGANVLTF. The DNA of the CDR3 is TGTGCCAGCAGCCACCTGTCTGGGGCCAACGTCCTGACTTTC. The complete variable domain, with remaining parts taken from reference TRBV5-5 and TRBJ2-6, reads DAGVTQSPTHLIKTRGQQVTLRCSPISGHKSVSWYQQVLGQGPQFIFQYYEKEERGRGNFPDRFSARQFPNYSSELNVNALLLGDSALYLCASSHLSGANVLTFGAGSRLTVL.

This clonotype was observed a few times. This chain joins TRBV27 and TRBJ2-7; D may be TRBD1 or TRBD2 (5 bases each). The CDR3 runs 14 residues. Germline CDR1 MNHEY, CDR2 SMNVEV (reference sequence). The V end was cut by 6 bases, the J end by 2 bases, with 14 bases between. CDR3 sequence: CASSPDGTTYEQYF. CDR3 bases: TGTGCCAGCAGCCCGGACGGGACGACCTACGAGCAGTACTTC.

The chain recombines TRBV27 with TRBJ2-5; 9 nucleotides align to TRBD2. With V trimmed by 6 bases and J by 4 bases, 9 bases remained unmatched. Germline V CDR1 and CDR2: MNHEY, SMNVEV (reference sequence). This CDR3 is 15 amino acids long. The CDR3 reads CASSGGREGIETQYF. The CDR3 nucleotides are TGTGCCAGCAGCGGCGGGCGGGAGGGCATAGAGACCCAGTACTTC.

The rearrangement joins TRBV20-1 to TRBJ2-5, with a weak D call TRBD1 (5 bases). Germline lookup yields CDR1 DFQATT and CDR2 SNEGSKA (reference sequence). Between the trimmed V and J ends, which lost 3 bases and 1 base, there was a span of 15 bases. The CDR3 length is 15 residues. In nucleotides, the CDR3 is TGCAGTGCTAGTAGTTGGGGCCTTCGCCAAGAGACCCAGTACTTC. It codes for CSASSWGLRQETQYF.